The 3 T cell receptor beta chains below all came from one sample that was sequenced in a study of patients and donors after allogeneic stem cell transplantation. TCRdb passed the RT-PCR reads through MiXCR, listing each CDR3 protein once. The data show roughly 960,000 distinct CDR3 sequences, more than 15% seen once. The sequenced sample consisted of blood, either unsorted or a sorted T cell fraction (not recorded which). The receptors here all came from a human donor who was either an allogeneic HSCT recipient or a stem cell or donor lymphocyte infusion donor (not recorded which). It is not recorded whose cells these are; they may come from a transplant donor.

This clonotype was observed a handful of times. The J gene is TRBJ1-2, the V gene TRBV20-1; 7 nucleotides agree with TRBD1. Germline CDR1 DFQATT, CDR2 SNEGSKA (reference sequence). This CDR3 has 14 amino acids. V trimming: 6 bases; J trimming: 2 bases; junction bases outside the gene matches: 9. In DNA form, the CDR3 reads TGCAGTGCGGGGAGACAGGGCGCGAACTATGGCTACACCTTC. Encoded protein: CSAGRQGANYGYTF.

This chain connects TRBV7-9 to TRBJ1-1; weak D call: TRBD1 (5 bases). Germline V gives CDR1 SEHNR, CDR2 FQNEAQ (reference sequence). V was clipped by 4 bases and J by 5 bases, with 17 bases between them. This CDR3 region has 15 residues. The CDR3 reads CASSSFGAGRTEAFF. The CDR3 bases are TGTGCCAGCAGCTCCTTCGGAGCAGGGAGGACTGAAGCTTTCTTT.

This clonotype was detected only once. The CDR3, as DNA: TGTGCCAGCAGCGCCTCCCCCGGTCGGCGGGGGAACACAGATACGCAGTATTTT. This gives the protein CASSASPGRRGNTDTQYF. The chain employs TRBV9 and TRBJ2-3; 7 bases align to TRBD2. Germline V gives CDR1 SGDLS, CDR2 YYNGEE. This CDR3 comprises 18 residues. V lost 3 bases and J lost 2; bases outside the gene matches: 15.